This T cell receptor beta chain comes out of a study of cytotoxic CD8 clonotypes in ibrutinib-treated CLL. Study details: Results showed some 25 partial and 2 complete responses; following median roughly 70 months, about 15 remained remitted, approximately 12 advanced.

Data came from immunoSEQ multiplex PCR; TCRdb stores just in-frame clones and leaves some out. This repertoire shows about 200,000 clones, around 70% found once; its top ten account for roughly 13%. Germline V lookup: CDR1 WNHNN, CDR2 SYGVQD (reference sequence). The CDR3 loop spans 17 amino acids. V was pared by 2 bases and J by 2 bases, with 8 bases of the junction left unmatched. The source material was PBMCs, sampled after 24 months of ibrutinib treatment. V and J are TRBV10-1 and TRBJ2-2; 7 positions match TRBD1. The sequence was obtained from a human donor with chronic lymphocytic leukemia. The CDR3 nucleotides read TGCGCCAGCAGTGAGACACAGGGGTCCTATAACACCGGGGAGCTGTTTTTT. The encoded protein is CASSETQGSYNTGELFF.